These 4 T cell receptor beta chains came from one sample sequenced in a study of regulatory T cells in long-lasting Graves disease. In building TCR beta libraries, iRepertoire HTBI primers were used together with Arm-PCR of CDR3 regions. TCRdb used MiXCR to reprocess the multiplex PCR reads, holding one entry per CDR3 protein. The repertoire holds hundreds of thousands of distinct CDR3 sequences, with over 15% as singletons. Time point: newly diagnosed GD, antithyroid drugs for less than 3 months. Scientists built the TCR library using RNA that was extracted from PBMCs. The sample was also reused in another study, on T cells in Graves' hyperthyroidism and ophthalmopathy.

The sample in question was peripheral blood mononuclear cells (PBMCs), obtained at new diagnosis, from a patient treated with antithyroid drugs. The origin of the receptors is a woman aged 25 to 39 with Graves disease.

Many counts were recorded for this clonotype. The chain joins TRBV2 to TRBJ1-6, with D possibly TRBD1 on 5 matching bases. Trimming pared 6 bases from V and 7 bases from J, leaving 13 bases between. The CDR3 is 14 residues long. Germline V CDR1 and CDR2: SNHLY, FYNNEI. The CDR3: CASRTRAGNSPLHF. CDR3 DNA: TGTGCCAGCAGGACCCGGGCAGGGAATTCACCCCTCCACTTT.

Concerning this clonotype: A single base is all that separates this from a far larger clone, so a read error is likely. The rearrangement links TRBV10-3 to TRBJ1-1; D may be TRBD1 (6 bases). V lost 5 bases and J lost 0, with 13 bases in between. The CDR3 is 15 residues long. CDR1 and CDR2 from the germline V gene are ENHRY and SYGVKD. The CDR3 DNA reads as TGTGCCATCAGTCCCCTACAGGGCATGAACACTGAAGCTTTCTTT. Translating gives CAISPLQGMNTEAFF.

This chain uses TRBV19 with TRBJ2-7, with 7 bases aligning to TRBD2. This CDR3 has 13 amino acids. CDR1 LNHDA and CDR2 SQIVND come from the germline V gene (reference sequence). The ends lost 9 bases at V and 1 base at J; junction bases unmatched: 6. This CDR3 reads CASGGTASYEQYF. CDR3 sequence (DNA): TGTGCCAGCGGGGGGACGGCTTCCTACGAGCAGTACTTC.

This sequence joins TRBV20-1 and TRBJ2-1; 7 nucleotides line up with TRBD2. The ends lost 6 bases at V and 4 bases at J; junction bases unmatched: 12. The CDR3 length is 15 residues. Per the germline V gene, CDR1 is DFQATT and CDR2 is SNEGSKA (reference sequence). The CDR3 DNA is TGCAGTGCCAAAACCGGGACTAACGGGTACAATGAGCAGTTCTTC. It encodes CSAKTGTNGYNEQFF.